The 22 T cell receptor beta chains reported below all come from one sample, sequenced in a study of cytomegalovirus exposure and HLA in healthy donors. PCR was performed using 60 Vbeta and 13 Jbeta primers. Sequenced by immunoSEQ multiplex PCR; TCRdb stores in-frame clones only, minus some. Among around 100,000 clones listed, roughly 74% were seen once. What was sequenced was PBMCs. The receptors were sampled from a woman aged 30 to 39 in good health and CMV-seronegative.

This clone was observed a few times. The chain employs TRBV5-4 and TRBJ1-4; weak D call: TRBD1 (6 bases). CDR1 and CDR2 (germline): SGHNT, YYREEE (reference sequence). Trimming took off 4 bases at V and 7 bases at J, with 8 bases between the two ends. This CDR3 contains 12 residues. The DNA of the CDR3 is TGTGCCAGCAGCCAGGACAGTGAAAAACTGTTTTTT. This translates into CASSQDSEKLFF. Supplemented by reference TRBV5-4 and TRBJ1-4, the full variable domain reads ETGVTQSPTHLIKTRGQQVTLRCSSQSGHNTVSWYQQALGQGPQFIFQYYREEENGRGNFPPRFSGLQFPNYSSELNVNALELDDSALYLCASSQDSEKLFFGSGTQLSVL.

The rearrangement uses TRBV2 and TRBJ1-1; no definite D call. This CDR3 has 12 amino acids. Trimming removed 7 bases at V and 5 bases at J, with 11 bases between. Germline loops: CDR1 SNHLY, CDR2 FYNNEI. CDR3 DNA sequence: TGTGCCAGCAAGGAGATTGATACTGAAGCTTTCTTT. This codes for CASKEIDTEAFF.

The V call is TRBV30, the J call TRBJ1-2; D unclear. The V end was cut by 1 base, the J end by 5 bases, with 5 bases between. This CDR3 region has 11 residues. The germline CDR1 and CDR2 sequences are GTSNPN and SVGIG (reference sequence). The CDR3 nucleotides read TGTGCCTGGAGTGCAGGATATGGCTACACCTTC. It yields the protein CAWSAGYGYTF.

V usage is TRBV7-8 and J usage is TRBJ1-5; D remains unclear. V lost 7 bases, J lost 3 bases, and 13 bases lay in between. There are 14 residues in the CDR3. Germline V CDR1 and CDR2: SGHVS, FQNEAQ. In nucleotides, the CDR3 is TGTGCCAGCAAAATCCGGGGAAACAATCAGCCCCAGCATTTT. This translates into CASKIRGNNQPQHF.

For the CDR3, the DNA is TGCGCCAGCAGCCAGGACCCTCGAGAGAAGGCGGGCACTGAAGCTTTCTTT. Its protein is CASSQDPREKAGTEAFF. The gene calls are TRBV4-1 and TRBJ1-1; D not certain. Germline V gene lookup returns CDR1 MGHRA and CDR2 YSYEKL. CDR3 length: 17 amino acids. V dropped 3 bases and J dropped 4 bases, with 21 bases sitting between them.

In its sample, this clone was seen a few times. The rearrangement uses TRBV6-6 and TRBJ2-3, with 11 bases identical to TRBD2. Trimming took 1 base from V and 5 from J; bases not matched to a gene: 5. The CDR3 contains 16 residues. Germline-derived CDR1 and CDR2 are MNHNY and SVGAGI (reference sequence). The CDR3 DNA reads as TGTGCCAGCAGTTACTATACTAGCGGGAGTTTAGATACGCAGTATTTT. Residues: CASSYYTSGSLDTQYF.

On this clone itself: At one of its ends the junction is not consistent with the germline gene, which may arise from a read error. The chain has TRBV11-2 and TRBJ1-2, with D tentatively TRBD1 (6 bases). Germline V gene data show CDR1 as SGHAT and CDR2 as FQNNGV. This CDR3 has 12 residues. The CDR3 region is CASSLEGRGWAF. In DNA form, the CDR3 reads TGTGCCAGCAGCTTAGAGGGCAGGGGTTGGGCCTTC.

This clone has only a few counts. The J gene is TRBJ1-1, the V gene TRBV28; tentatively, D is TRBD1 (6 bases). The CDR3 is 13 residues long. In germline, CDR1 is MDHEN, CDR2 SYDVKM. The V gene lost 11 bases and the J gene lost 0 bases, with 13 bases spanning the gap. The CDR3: CASEGGVNTEAFF. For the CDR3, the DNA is TGTGCCTCCGAAGGGGGGGTGAACACTGAAGCTTTCTTT.

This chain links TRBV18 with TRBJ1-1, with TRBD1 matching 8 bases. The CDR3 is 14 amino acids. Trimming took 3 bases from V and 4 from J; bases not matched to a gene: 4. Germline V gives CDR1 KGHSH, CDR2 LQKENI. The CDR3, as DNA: TGTGCCAGCTCACCCGACAGGGGTGTCACTGAAGCTTTCTTT. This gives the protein CASSPDRGVTEAFF.

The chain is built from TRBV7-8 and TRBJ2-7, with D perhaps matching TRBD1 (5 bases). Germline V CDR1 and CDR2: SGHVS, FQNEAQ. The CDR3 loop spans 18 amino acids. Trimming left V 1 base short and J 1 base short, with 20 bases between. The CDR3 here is CASSLVGRELIRSYEQYF. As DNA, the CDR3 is TGTGCCAGCAGCTTAGTTGGCAGGGAATTAATCAGGTCCTACGAGCAGTACTTC. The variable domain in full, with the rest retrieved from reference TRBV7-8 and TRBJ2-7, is GAGVSQSPRYKVAKRGQDVALRCDPISGHVSLFWYQQALGQGPEFLTYFQNEAQLDKSGLPSDRFFAERPEGSVSTLKIQRTQQEDSAVYLCASSLVGRELIRSYEQYFGPGTRLTVT.

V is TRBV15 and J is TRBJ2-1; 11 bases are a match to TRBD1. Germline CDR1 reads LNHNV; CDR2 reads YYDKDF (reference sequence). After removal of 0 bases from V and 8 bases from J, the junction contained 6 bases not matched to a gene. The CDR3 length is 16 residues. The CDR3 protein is CATSRDPGTGGDEQFF. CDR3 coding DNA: TGTGCCACCAGCAGAGACCCGGGGACAGGGGGTGATGAGCAGTTCTTC.

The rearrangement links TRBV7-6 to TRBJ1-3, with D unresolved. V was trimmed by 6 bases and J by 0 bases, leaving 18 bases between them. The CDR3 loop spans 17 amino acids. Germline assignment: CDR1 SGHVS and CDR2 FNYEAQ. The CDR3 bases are TGTGCCAGCAGTGACCACGGGCGGGCCCCCTCTGGAAACACCATATATTTT. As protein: CASSDHGRAPSGNTIYF.

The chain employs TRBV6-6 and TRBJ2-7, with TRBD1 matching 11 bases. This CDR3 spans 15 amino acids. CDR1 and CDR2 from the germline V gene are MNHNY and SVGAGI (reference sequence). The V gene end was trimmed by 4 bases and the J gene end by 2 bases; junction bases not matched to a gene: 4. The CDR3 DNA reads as TGTGCCAGCAGTTGGGGACAGGGGGTTGCCTACGAGCAGTACTTC. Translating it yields CASSWGQGVAYEQYF.

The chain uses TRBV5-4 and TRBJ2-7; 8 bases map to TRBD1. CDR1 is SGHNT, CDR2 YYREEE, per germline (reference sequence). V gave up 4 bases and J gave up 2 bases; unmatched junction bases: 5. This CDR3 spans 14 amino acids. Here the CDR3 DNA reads TGTGCCAGCAGCCCGGGACAGGACGCCTACGAGCAGTACTTC. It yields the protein CASSPGQDAYEQYF.

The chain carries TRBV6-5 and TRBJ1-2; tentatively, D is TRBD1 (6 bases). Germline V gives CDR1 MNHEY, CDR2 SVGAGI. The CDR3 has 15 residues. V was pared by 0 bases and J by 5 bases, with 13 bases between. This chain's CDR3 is CASSYSSGTKYGYTF. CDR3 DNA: TGTGCCAGCAGTTACTCGAGTGGGACAAAGTATGGCTACACCTTC.

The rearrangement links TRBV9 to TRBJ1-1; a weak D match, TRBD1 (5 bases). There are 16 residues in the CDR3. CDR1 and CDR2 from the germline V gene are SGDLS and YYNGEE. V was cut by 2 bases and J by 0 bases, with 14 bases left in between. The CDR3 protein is CASSVHNLRVNTEAFF. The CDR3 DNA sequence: TGTGCCAGCAGCGTCCACAACCTCAGGGTGAACACTGAAGCTTTCTTT.

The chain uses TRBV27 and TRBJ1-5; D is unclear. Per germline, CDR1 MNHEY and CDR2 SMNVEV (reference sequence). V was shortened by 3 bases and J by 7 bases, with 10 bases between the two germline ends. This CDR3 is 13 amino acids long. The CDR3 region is CASSLGGQQPQHF. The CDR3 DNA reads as TGTGCCAGCAGTTTGGGAGGGCAACAGCCCCAGCATTTT.

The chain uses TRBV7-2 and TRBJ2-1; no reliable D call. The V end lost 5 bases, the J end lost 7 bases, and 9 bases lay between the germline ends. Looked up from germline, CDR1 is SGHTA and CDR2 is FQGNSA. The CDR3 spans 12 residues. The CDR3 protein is CASSNTRNEQFF. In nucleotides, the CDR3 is TGTGCCAGCAGCAATACCCGGAATGAGCAGTTCTTC.

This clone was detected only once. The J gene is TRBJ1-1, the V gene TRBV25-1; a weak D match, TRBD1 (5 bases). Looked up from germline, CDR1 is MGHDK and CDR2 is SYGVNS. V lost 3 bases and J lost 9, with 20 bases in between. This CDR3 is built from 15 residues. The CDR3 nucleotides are TGTGCCAGCAGTGACACGAGCAGGGCGACACTGAAAGCTTTCTTT. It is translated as CASSDTSRATLKAFF.

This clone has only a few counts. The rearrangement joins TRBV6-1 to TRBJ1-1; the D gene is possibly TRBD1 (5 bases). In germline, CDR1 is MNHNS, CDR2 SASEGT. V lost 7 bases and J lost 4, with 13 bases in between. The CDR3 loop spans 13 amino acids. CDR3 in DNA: TGTGCCAGCAACGAGGGACTGATCACTGAAGCTTTCTTT. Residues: CASNEGLITEAFF.

The CDR3 spells CASSPGRGTSGYEQYF. The DNA for the CDR3 is TGCGCCAGCAGCCCAGGCCGTGGGACTAGCGGCTACGAGCAGTACTTC. The chain joins TRBV5-1 to TRBJ2-7, with 11 bases identical to TRBD2. The V segment lost 4 bases and the J segment 3 bases; nucleotides outside the gene matches: 9. This CDR3 has 16 residues. CDR1 and CDR2 from the germline V gene are SGHRS and YFSETQ.

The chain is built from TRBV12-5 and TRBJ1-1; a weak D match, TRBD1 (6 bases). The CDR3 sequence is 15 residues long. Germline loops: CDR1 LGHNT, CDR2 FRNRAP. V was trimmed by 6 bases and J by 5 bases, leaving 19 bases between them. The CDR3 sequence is CASGPIEGVRTEAFF. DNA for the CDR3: TGTGCTAGTGGACCCATTGAGGGGGTGAGGACTGAAGCTTTCTTT.